What follows are 21 T cell receptor beta chains derived from one specimen sequenced in a study of blood T cell repertoires in COVID-19. The data were produced by immunoSEQ multiplex PCR, yet TCRdb's version contains in-frame clones alone and is incomplete. The sample shows 60,000 to 65,000 clones, 70% to 90% of them seen only once. Sequenced input: peripheral blood. These receptors all stem from a human donor with active COVID-19. The donor label of this sample is uncertain.

This rearrangement joins TRBV18 to TRBJ1-4, with 8 bases fitting TRBD1. Looked up from germline, CDR1 is KGHSH and CDR2 is LQKENI. Unmatched junction bases numbered 6, after V lost 5 bases and J lost 7 bases. This CDR3 is 14 amino acids long. CDR3 sequence (DNA): TGTGCCAGCTCAAGAGGACAGGGCGGTGAAAAACTGTTTTTT. Translated, it gives CASSRGQGGEKLFF.

The chain is built from TRBV29-1 and TRBJ2-5; 11 bases map to TRBD2. V gave up 3 bases and J gave up 4 bases; unmatched junction bases: 13. Germline V gene sequence: CDR1 SQVTM, CDR2 ANQGSEA. This CDR3 contains 17 residues. The CDR3 here is CSVDGSGRAAGGETQYF. The CDR3 DNA sequence: TGCAGCGTTGACGGTAGCGGGAGGGCCGCGGGGGGAGAGACCCAGTACTTC.

The chain links TRBV7-9 to TRBJ2-7; weak D call: TRBD2 (5 bases). V was pared by 2 bases and J by 5 bases, with 7 bases between. Looked up from germline, CDR1 is SEHNR and CDR2 is FQNEAQ (reference sequence). The CDR3 runs 12 residues. The CDR3: CASSLSGNEQYF. CDR3 bases: TGTGCCAGCAGCTTATCGGGGAACGAGCAGTACTTC.

The chain recombines TRBV28 with TRBJ1-6, with TRBD1 matching 8 bases. With 6 bases clipped from V and 10 bases from J, the junction kept 14 bases outside the gene matches. Per germline, CDR1 MDHEN and CDR2 SYDVKM. The CDR3 covers 16 residues. This CDR3 reads CASSNWAGTGGSPLHF. DNA of the CDR3: TGTGCCAGCAGCAACTGGGCCGGGACAGGAGGGTCACCCCTCCACTTT. Combining the CDR3 with reference TRBV28 and TRBJ1-6 gives the whole variable domain DVKVTQSSRYLVKRTGEKVFLECVQDMDHENMFWYRQDPGLGLRLIYFSYDVKMKEKGDIPEGYSVSREKKERFSLILESASTNQTSMYLCASSNWAGTGGSPLHFGNGTRLTVT.

The V and J genes are TRBV4-1 and TRBJ2-7; D perhaps matches TRBD2 (6 bases). The CDR3 contains 16 residues. CDR1 MGHRA and CDR2 YSYEKL come from the germline V gene. The V and J ends lost 1 base and 3 bases respectively, with 16 bases between them. DNA of the CDR3: TGCGCCAGCAGCCAAGCTCGGAGGGTAGGGAACTACGAGCAGTACTTC. This sequence encodes CASSQARRVGNYEQYF.

V gene TRBV19 combines with J gene TRBJ1-2, with TRBD1 matching over 12 bases. Germline V lookup: CDR1 LNHDA, CDR2 SQIVND (reference sequence). The CDR3 extends over 14 amino acids. Trimming cost V 5 bases and J 7 bases; bases outside gene matches: 5. CDR3 region: CASSRDRGQGGYTF. The CDR3 nucleotides are TGTGCCAGTAGTCGGGACAGGGGGCAGGGTGGCTACACCTTC.

The V and J genes are TRBV30 and TRBJ1-1; TRBD1 aligns across 9 bases. Losses at the gene ends were 4 bases for V and 5 bases for J; bases not matched to a gene: 8. CDR1 GTSNPN and CDR2 SVGIG come from the germline V gene (reference sequence). The CDR3 totals 14 residues. The CDR3 DNA is TGTGCCTGGACAGAACAGGGGGCTGGGACTGAAGCTTTCTTT. Translation: CAWTEQGAGTEAFF.

V and J are TRBV18 and TRBJ1-2, with D unclear. The CDR3 contains 14 residues. The germline CDR1 and CDR2 sequences are KGHSH and LQKENI. The ends were cut back, 3 bases at V and 2 bases at J, with 10 bases in the middle. In nucleotides, the CDR3 is TGTGCCAGCTCACCCACCCAGGCGAACTATGGCTACACCTTC. This translates into CASSPTQANYGYTF.

The chain has TRBV6-6 and TRBJ2-7, with a possible D match to TRBD2 (5 bases). The CDR3 extends over 12 amino acids. Germline V gene sequence: CDR1 MNHNY, CDR2 SVGAGI (reference sequence). The V end lost 2 bases, the J end lost 3 bases, and 5 bases lay between the germline ends. CDR3: CASSYEGYEQYF. The CDR3 DNA follows: TGTGCCAGCAGTTACGAGGGCTACGAGCAGTACTTC.

This clone is medium-sized (0.01 to 0.1%). The chain joins TRBV27 to TRBJ2-1, with 7 bases identical to TRBD2. This CDR3 has 13 residues. CDR1 is MNHEY, CDR2 SMNVEV, per germline (reference sequence). V dropped 3 bases and J dropped 9; count of bases not matched to a gene: 5. The DNA of the CDR3 is TGTGCCAGCAGTTTCACCCGGACTAGTGAGCAGTTCTTC. As protein: CASSFTRTSEQFF.

V gene TRBV14 combines with J gene TRBJ1-6, with 7 bases matching TRBD1. Germline CDR1 is SGHDN and CDR2 is FVKESK. The CDR3 runs to 17 residues. The trim removed 4 bases at V and 2 bases at J, leaving 8 bases unmatched. The CDR3 loop is CASSPHRGWPYNSPLHF. The CDR3 DNA sequence: TGTGCCAGCAGCCCGCACAGGGGATGGCCCTATAATTCACCCCTCCACTTT.

The chain combines TRBV7-3 with TRBJ2-1, with D perhaps matching TRBD1 (5 bases). The CDR3 runs to 15 residues. The germline V gene encodes CDR1 SGHTA and CDR2 FQGTGA. V gave up 0 bases and J gave up 9 bases, with 15 bases separating them. The CDR3 region is CASSLTRQLFGEQFF. The CDR3 DNA follows: TGTGCCAGCAGCTTAACGCGACAGCTATTCGGTGAGCAGTTCTTC.

The CDR3 loop reads CAISGTGTGNTIYF. The CDR3 nucleotides are TGTGCCATCAGTGGTACAGGGACTGGAAACACCATATATTTT. The J gene is TRBJ1-3, the V gene TRBV10-3; D may be TRBD1 (6 bases). V lost 4 bases and J lost 2, with 9 bases in between. The CDR3 has 14 amino acids. Germline CDR1 is ENHRY and CDR2 is SYGVKD.

J is TRBJ2-2 and V is TRBV10-3; 7 bases map to TRBD1. The CDR3 runs 14 residues. Unmatched junction bases numbered 2, after V lost 6 bases and J lost 1 base. The germline V gene has CDR1 ENHRY and CDR2 SYGVKD. DNA of the CDR3: TGTGCCATCAGGAGACAGGGGAACACCGGGGAGCTGTTTTTT. It codes for CAIRRQGNTGELFF.

This clone was counted only a few times. This chain connects TRBV7-2 to TRBJ2-7; D remains unclear. Germline V gene lookup returns CDR1 SGHTA and CDR2 FQGNSA. This CDR3 comprises 12 residues. Trimming took off 2 bases at V and 2 bases at J, with 4 bases between the two ends. Written as DNA, the CDR3 is TGTGCCAGCAGCTTATCGGCCTACGAGCAGTACTTC. Translation: CASSLSAYEQYF.

The V and J genes are TRBV5-4 and TRBJ2-6, with TRBD1 matching over 8 bases. Germline loops: CDR1 SGHNT, CDR2 YYREEE (reference sequence). V trimming: 1 base; J trimming: 2 bases; junction bases outside the gene matches: 8. The CDR3 spans 18 residues. CDR3 loop: CASSLPTGVGTGANVLTF. The CDR3 bases are TGTGCCAGCAGCTTGCCGACAGGGGTTGGCACTGGGGCCAACGTCCTGACTTTC.

The chain combines TRBV7-9 with TRBJ1-4; 9 bases match TRBD1. Germline trimming cut 5 bases from V and 5 bases from J; bases unmatched to any gene: 6. The CDR3 length is 15 residues. Looked up from germline, CDR1 is SEHNR and CDR2 is FQNEAQ (reference sequence). CDR3 coding DNA: TGTGCCAGCAGCGCCCCCGGGACAGGGAATGAAAAACTGTTTTTT. It specifies CASSAPGTGNEKLFF.

V and J are TRBV5-6 and TRBJ2-3; the match to TRBD2 covers 11 bases. This CDR3 has 13 amino acids. Germline V gene lookup returns CDR1 SGHDT and CDR2 YYEEEE. V was clipped by 3 bases and J by 10 bases; unmatched bases: 4. CDR3 bases: TGTGCCAGCAGCTCGGGACTAGCGGAGGCGCAGTATTTT. It codes for CASSSGLAEAQYF. Looking up the rest from reference TRBV5-6 and TRBJ2-3 gives the full variable domain: DAGVTQSPTHLIKTRGQQVTLRCSPKSGHDTVSWYQQALGQGPQFIFQYYEEEERQRGNFPDRFSGHQFPNYSSELNVNALLLGDSALYLCASSSGLAEAQYFGPGTRLTVL.

V usage is TRBV12-3 or TRBV12-4 and J usage is TRBJ1-1; 7 bases line up with TRBD1. The junction had 13 bases not matched to a gene; V was cut back by 8 bases and J by 10 bases. CDR3 length equals 13 residues. The CDR3 sequence: CASGVTGLVGAFF. The CDR3 DNA reads TGTGCCAGCGGAGTGACAGGGTTGGTAGGAGCTTTCTTT.

The rearrangement uses TRBV6-2 or TRBV6-3 and TRBJ2-7; TRBD1 agrees at 8 bases. V gave up 5 bases and J gave up 3 bases; unmatched junction bases: 6. The germline CDR1 and CDR2 sequences are MNHEY and SVGEGT. There are 14 residues in the CDR3. The CDR3 reads CASSPRQGIYEQYF. CDR3 DNA: TGTGCCAGCAGTCCCAGACAGGGGATCTACGAGCAGTACTTC.

This chain connects TRBV28 to TRBJ1-5; D perhaps matches TRBD1 (5 bases). V lost 6 bases to trimming and J lost 2 bases, with 14 bases between them. This CDR3 spans 15 amino acids. Germline V gene sequence: CDR1 MDHEN, CDR2 SYDVKM. The CDR3 sequence is CASSMGGLGNQPQHF. CDR3 in DNA: TGTGCCAGCAGCATGGGGGGTTTGGGCAATCAGCCCCAGCATTTT.